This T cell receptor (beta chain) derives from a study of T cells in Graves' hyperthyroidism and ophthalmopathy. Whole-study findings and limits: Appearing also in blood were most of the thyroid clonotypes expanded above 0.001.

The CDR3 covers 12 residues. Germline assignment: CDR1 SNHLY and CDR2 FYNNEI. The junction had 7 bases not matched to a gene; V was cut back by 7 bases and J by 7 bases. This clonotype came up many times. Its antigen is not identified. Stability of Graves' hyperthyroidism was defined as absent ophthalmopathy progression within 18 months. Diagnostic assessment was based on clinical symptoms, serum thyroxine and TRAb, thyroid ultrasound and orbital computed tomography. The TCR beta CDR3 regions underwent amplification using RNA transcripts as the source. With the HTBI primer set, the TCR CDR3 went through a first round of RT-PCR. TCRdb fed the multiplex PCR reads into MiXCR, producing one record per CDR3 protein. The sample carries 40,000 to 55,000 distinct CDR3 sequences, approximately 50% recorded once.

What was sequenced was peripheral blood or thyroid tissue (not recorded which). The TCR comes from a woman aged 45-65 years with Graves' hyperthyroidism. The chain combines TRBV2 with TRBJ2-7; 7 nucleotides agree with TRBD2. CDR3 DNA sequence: TGTGCCAGCAATCAGCGGGGTCGGGAGCAGTACTTC. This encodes CASNQRGREQYF.